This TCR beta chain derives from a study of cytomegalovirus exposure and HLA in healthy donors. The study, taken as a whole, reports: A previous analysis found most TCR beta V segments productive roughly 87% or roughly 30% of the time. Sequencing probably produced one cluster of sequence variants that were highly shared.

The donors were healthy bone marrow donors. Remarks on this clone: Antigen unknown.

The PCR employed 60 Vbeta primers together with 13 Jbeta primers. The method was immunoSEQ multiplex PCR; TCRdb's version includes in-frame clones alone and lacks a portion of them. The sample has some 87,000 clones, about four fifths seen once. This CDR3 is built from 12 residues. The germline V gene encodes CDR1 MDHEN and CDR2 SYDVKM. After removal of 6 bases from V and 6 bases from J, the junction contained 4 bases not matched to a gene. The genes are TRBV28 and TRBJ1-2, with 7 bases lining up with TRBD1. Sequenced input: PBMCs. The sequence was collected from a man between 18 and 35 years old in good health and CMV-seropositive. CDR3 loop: CASSLDRDGYTF. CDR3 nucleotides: TGTGCCAGCAGCCTTGACAGGGATGGCTACACCTTC.